This TCR beta chain emerged from a study of shared clonotypes between healthy human individuals. Germline loops: CDR1 WSHSY, CDR2 SAAADI. V lost 0 bases to trimming and J lost 2 bases, with 12 bases between them. The CDR3 sequence is 16 residues long. Comment on this clone: Its matching antigen is unknown.

Study-wide findings and caveats: What naive subsets generally showed was a larger estimated richness than memory subsets showed.

Template for every sorted-subset replicate PCR totaled 200 to 250 ng DNA, roughly 30,000 T cell genomes. Generated by immunoSEQ multiplex PCR, the TCRdb table keeps only in-frame clones and is missing some. The sample lists millions of clones, over 85% seen once, with more than 0.95% in the top ten. In the naive CD8 group, cells lacked CD45RO and were positively selected for CCR7, so terminally differentiated effector memory CD45RA+ cells were left out. This sequence joins TRBV10-2 and TRBJ2-3; the D is unclear. The source of this sequence is a man aged 18-30 years in good health. Specimen: naive CD8+ T cells sorted from blood. CDR3 amino acids: CASSESSYLVTDTQYF. The CDR3 region has the DNA TGCGCCAGCAGTGAGTCGTCGTACCTAGTCACAGATACGCAGTATTTT.